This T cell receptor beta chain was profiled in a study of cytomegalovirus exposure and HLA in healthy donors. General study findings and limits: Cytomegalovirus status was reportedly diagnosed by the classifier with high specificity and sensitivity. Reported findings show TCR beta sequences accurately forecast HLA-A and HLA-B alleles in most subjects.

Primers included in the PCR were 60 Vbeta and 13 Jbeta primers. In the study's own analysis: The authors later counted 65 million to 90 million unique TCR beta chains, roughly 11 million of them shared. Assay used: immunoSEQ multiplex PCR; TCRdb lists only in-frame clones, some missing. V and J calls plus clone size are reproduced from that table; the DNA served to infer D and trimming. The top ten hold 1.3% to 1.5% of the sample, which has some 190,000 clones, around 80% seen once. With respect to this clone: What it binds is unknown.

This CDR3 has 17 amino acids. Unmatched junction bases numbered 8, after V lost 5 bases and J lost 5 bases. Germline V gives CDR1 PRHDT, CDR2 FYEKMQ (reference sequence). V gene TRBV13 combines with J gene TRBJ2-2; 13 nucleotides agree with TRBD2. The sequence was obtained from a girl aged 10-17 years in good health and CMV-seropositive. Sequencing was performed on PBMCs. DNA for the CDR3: TGTGCCAGCAGCCGAAATGGACTAGCGGGAGAGACCGGGGAGCTGTTTTTT. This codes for CASSRNGLAGETGELFF.